This T cell receptor beta chain was profiled in a study of vaccination and CD4 T cells after COVID-19. Study overall: Timing of post-vaccine sample collection was a median about 70 days after dose two, with a range of 14 to 241. Control cultures, each given a CEFX pool, an HIV-1 Nef pool, or no peptide, were included.

Oncomine TCR Beta short-read sequencing was applied to DNA from cultured CD4+ T cells. TCRdb passed the PCR reads through MiXCR, listing each CDR3 protein once. The sample has approximately 11,000 distinct CDR3 sequences, under 70% seen once. Treatment reported: 10-day PBMC culture with coronavirus spike peptide pools or control peptides (ViraFEST assay). As regards this clonotype: Its antigen is undetermined.

The clonotype was recovered from a human donor who had recovered from COVID-19. The sequenced material came from CD4+ T cells from blood, cultured in vitro.

In DNA form, the CDR3 reads TGCGCCAGCAGCGGCCTTCAGTCAAACACTGAAGCTTTCTTT. Translation gives CASSGLQSNTEAFF. This rearrangement joins TRBV5-1 to TRBJ1-1; D uncertain. Germline V CDR1 and CDR2: SGHRS, YFSETQ. V lost 4 bases to trimming and J lost 2 bases, with 12 bases between them. The CDR3 runs to 14 residues.